This entry lists 22 T cell receptor beta chains sequenced from one sample in a study of graft-versus-host responses after intestinal transplantation. Measured with immunoSEQ multiplex PCR; TCRdb has only the in-frame clones, and not every one. The sample consists of just over 5,000 clones, roughly 72% of them appearing once. Processed graft tissue released its intraepithelial and lamina propria lymphocytes. The sequencing used ileum tissue, collected roughly 250 days after intestinal transplant. Receptors originate from a human patient who received an intestinal transplant, so some T cells may come from the graft donor.

The CDR3 loop reads CASSEVAGTGETEAFF. CDR3 DNA sequence: TGTGCCAGCAGTGAAGTGGCTGGGACGGGGGAAACTGAAGCTTTCTTT. The chain recombines TRBV6-1 with TRBJ1-1; tentative D call: TRBD1 (5 bases). Looked up from germline, CDR1 is MNHNS and CDR2 is SASEGT. The CDR3 length is 16 residues. Trimming left V 1 base short and J 5 bases short, with 17 bases between.

The CDR3 sequence is CASSIDSSVAGTGELFF. The CDR3 DNA reads as TGTGCCAGTAGTATAGACTCTAGCGTAGCGGGCACCGGGGAGCTGTTTTTT. The chain carries TRBV19 and TRBJ2-2; 7 bases fit TRBD2. The germline V gene encodes CDR1 LNHDA and CDR2 SQIVND (reference sequence). V was clipped by 0 bases and J by 4 bases; unmatched bases: 8. The CDR3 is 17 residues long.

The gene calls are TRBV2 and TRBJ1-1; no reliable D call. The V end lost 6 bases, the J end lost 3 bases, and 11 bases lay between the germline ends. The CDR3 extends over 13 amino acids. Germline V gene data show CDR1 as SNHLY and CDR2 as FYNNEI. As DNA, the CDR3 is TGTGCCAGCAGCGGGAGCACGGACACTGAAGCTTTCTTT. It yields the protein CASSGSTDTEAFF.

The chain carries TRBV5-8 and TRBJ1-1; D unclear. Germline-derived CDR1 and CDR2 are SGHTS and YDEGEE. The length of the CDR3 is 13 residues. Between the trimmed V and J ends, which lost 2 bases and 2 bases, there was a span of 7 bases. The CDR3 DNA is TGTGCCAGCAGCTTTGGCCTCAACACTGAAGCTTTCTTT. This gives the protein CASSFGLNTEAFF.

This CDR3 is CASSSRTGGNSPLHF. In nucleotides, the CDR3 is TGTGCCAGCAGTTCCCGTACAGGGGGTAATTCACCCCTCCACTTT. The gene calls are TRBV6-5 and TRBJ1-6; 8 bases line up with TRBD1. V dropped 4 bases and J dropped 6; count of bases not matched to a gene: 5. Germline loops: CDR1 MNHEY, CDR2 SVGAGI. This CDR3 comprises 15 residues.

This clone was counted between two and nine times. The chain uses TRBV2 and TRBJ1-1; D possibly corresponds to TRBD1 (5 bases). CDR3 length: 11 residues. Germline CDR1 SNHLY, CDR2 FYNNEI. Trimming removed 6 bases from V and 6 bases from J, with 8 bases in between. The CDR3 DNA reads TGTGCCAGCAGACCGGGGGCTGAAGCTTTCTTT. The encoded protein is CASRPGAEAFF.

Concerning this clone: This same CDR3 is encoded by further DNA sequences in the sample. This rearrangement joins TRBV6-1 to TRBJ2-3; TRBD2 agrees at 12 bases. CDR1 and CDR2 (germline): MNHNS, SASEGT. The CDR3 is 15 amino acids. The J segment lost 4 bases and the V segment lost 2 bases, leaving 1 base of the junction unmatched. The CDR3 is CASSELAGGPDTQYF. The CDR3 DNA is TGTGCCAGCAGTGAACTAGCGGGGGGGCCAGATACGCAGTATTTT.

The chain uses TRBV5-1 and TRBJ1-1, with 9 bases lining up with TRBD1. Germline lookup yields CDR1 SGHRS and CDR2 YFSETQ. The CDR3 is 16 amino acids. J lost 0 bases, V lost 0 bases, and 3 bases had no gene match. The CDR3 DNA sequence: TGCGCCAGCAGCTTGGACGGACAGGGGATGAACACTGAAGCTTTCTTT. Translation gives CASSLDGQGMNTEAFF.

This clone was counted a few times. The chain carries TRBV7-2 and TRBJ2-2; a weak D match, TRBD2 (6 bases). Germline loops: CDR1 SGHTA, CDR2 FQGNSA. V was pared by 5 bases and J by 7 bases, with 20 bases between. The CDR3 runs to 16 residues. The CDR3 loop reads CASSRGTGLSFGELFF. CDR3 nucleotides: TGTGCCAGCAGCCGAGGGACTGGACTTTCGTTCGGGGAGCTGTTTTTT.

The chain couples TRBV4-1 to TRBJ2-1; D is perhaps TRBD2 (6 bases). The germline gives CDR1 MGHRA, CDR2 YSYEKL. The ends were cut back, 6 bases at V and 7 bases at J, with 16 bases in the middle. The CDR3 length is 14 residues. The CDR3: CASSSLGTLNEQFF. The CDR3 DNA is TGCGCCAGCAGTTCTCTAGGGACTTTGAATGAGCAGTTCTTC.

This chain uses TRBV6-5 with TRBJ1-6; D gene uncertain. The V end was cut by 4 bases, the J end by 8 bases, with 15 bases between. Germline V gives CDR1 MNHEY, CDR2 SVGAGI. CDR3 length: 15 amino acids. For the CDR3, the DNA is TGTGCCAGCAGTTCGCCGGGGTTTTCGCATTCACCCCTCCACTTT. Protein: CASSSPGFSHSPLHF.

The CDR3 loop is CSVDRGQRGEKLFF. The CDR3 bases are TGCAGCGTTGACAGGGGGCAACGCGGTGAAAAACTGTTTTTT. The chain combines TRBV29-1 with TRBJ1-4; TRBD1 agrees at 8 bases. V was clipped by 3 bases and J by 7 bases; unmatched bases: 7. The CDR3 is made up of 14 amino acids. Germline values: CDR1 SQVTM, CDR2 ANQGSEA.

The J gene is TRBJ2-1, the V gene TRBV13; perhaps TRBD2 as D (7 bases). The germline gives CDR1 PRHDT, CDR2 FYEKMQ (reference sequence). The germline V and J ends were trimmed by 5 bases and 9 bases, with 26 bases remaining between them. This CDR3 is built from 17 residues. This CDR3 reads CASSPRGSGGLSGEQFF. DNA of the CDR3: TGTGCCAGCAGCCCCCGCGGCTCCGGGGGGCTCAGCGGTGAGCAGTTCTTC. Full variable domain (rest looked up from reference TRBV13 and TRBJ2-1): AAGVIQSPRHLIKEKRETATLKCYPIPRHDTVYWYQQGPGQDPQFLISFYEKMQSDKGSIPDRFSAQQFSDYHSELNMSSLELGDSALYFCASSPRGSGGLSGEQFFGPGTRLTVL.

The V gene is TRBV25-1, the J gene TRBJ1-4; no clear D gene. Trimming stripped 3 bases from V and 0 bases from J, with 14 bases between. The CDR3 length is 17 residues. Looked up from germline, CDR1 is MGHDK and CDR2 is SYGVNS. CDR3 in amino acids: CASSDREGIPTNEKLFF. CDR3 coding DNA: TGTGCCAGCAGTGACAGAGAGGGAATACCAACTAATGAAAAACTGTTTTTT.

The table lists this clone with a few counts. The chain links TRBV9 to TRBJ2-2; D is possibly TRBD2 (5 bases). V was clipped by 0 bases and J by 5 bases, with 17 bases between them. Germline CDR1 and CDR2: SGDLS and YYNGEE. The CDR3 runs to 17 residues. The CDR3 spells CASSVVPIGLTTGELFF. DNA of the CDR3: TGTGCCAGCAGCGTAGTGCCGATTGGACTGACTACCGGGGAGCTGTTTTTT.

Details on this clone: Germline and junction disagree at one end, which may indicate a read error. The V and J genes are TRBV6-4 and TRBJ1-5; TRBD1 matches at 7 bases. Germline V gene lookup returns CDR1 MRHNA and CDR2 SNTAGT. The CDR3 has 15 residues. CDR3 in amino acids: CASSDSGDSSQPQHF. The CDR3 bases are TGTGCCAGCAGTGATTCTGGGGACAGCAGTCAGCCCCAGCATTTT.

This chain connects TRBV5-6 to TRBJ1-1; D gene ambiguous. Per germline, CDR1 SGHDT and CDR2 YYEEEE. This CDR3 has 13 residues. V dropped 0 bases and J dropped 7 bases, with 10 bases sitting between them. The CDR3 region is CASSLAGFGEAFF. The DNA for the CDR3 is TGTGCCAGCAGCTTGGCTGGTTTCGGTGAAGCTTTCTTT.

A few counts support this clone. The rearrangement uses TRBV5-8 and TRBJ1-1, with D perhaps matching TRBD1 (6 bases). Trimming left V 10 bases short and J 0 bases short, with 10 bases between. The germline V gene has CDR1 SGHTS and CDR2 YDEGEE. This CDR3 spans 12 amino acids. CDR3 loop: CASQGLNTEAFF. CDR3 bases: TGTGCCTCACAGGGTTTGAACACTGAAGCTTTCTTT.

The chain couples TRBV6-4 to TRBJ2-6; D might be TRBD1 (5 bases). V was pared by 6 bases and J by 0 bases, with 12 bases between. This CDR3 comprises 16 residues. CDR1 is MRHNA, CDR2 SNTAGT, per germline. Here the CDR3 reads CASSPGQSSGANVLTF. The DNA of the CDR3 is TGTGCCAGCAGCCCAGGACAATCCTCTGGGGCCAACGTCCTGACTTTC.

This clone was observed a handful of times. Here the CDR3 reads CAGFPGPKTDTQYF. The CDR3, as DNA: TGTGCCGGGTTTCCTGGGCCCAAGACAGATACGCAGTATTTT. This chain joins TRBV2 and TRBJ2-3; no definite D call. The CDR3 extends over 14 amino acids. V was shortened by 11 bases and J by 3 bases, with 18 bases between the two germline ends. Germline CDR1 reads SNHLY; CDR2 reads FYNNEI.

V and J are TRBV16 and TRBJ1-2; weak D call: TRBD1 (5 bases). The germline V gene encodes CDR1 KGHSY and CDR2 FQNENV. Trimming took off 4 bases at V and 4 bases at J, with 22 bases between the two ends. The CDR3 covers 17 residues. The CDR3 region is CASSRAGVVRKIYGYTF. The DNA of the CDR3 is TGTGCCAGCAGCCGCGCGGGGGTCGTTAGAAAGATCTATGGCTACACCTTC.

The chain has TRBV29-1 and TRBJ2-1; the D gene is possibly TRBD2 (5 bases). The CDR3 is 16 residues long. CDR1 is SQVTM, CDR2 ANQGSEA, per germline. V was trimmed by 0 bases and J by 0 bases, leaving 12 bases between them. The CDR3 DNA reads TGCAGCGTTGAAGATTCTCAGCGGAGCTCCTACAATGAGCAGTTCTTC. Its translation is CSVEDSQRSSYNEQFF.